This T cell receptor (beta chain) was recovered during a study of T cell repertoires in cytomegalovirus infection (dated by TCRdb to about 2019). In the study overall: Alongside well-studied HLA-B-restricted epitopes, the peptide stimulations were aimed at recently identified HLA-C-restricted CMV epitopes, whose presentation resists viral immunomodulation. Donor HLA type was relevant to the analysis, because carriage of CMV infection together with the matching HLA type was indicated by public TCR beta signatures.

This clonotype was observed a few times. Its target antigen remains unknown. No base qualities exist here, and no much larger clone lies one base off it. What the research found in general, with its limitations: In the ex vivo response, HLA-C-restricted CMV-specific TCR beta clonotypes were dominant, and in two of eight donors the single most frequent clonotype came from this HLA-C-restricted group. In both this cohort and an independent approximately 370-donor cohort, the cumulative frequency of public TCR beta family members distinguished carriers of CMV infection plus the relevant HLA type.

V is pared back by 1 base and J by 0 bases, with 15 bases lying between the germline termini. Based on the germline V gene (reference sequence), the CDR1 and CDR2 sequences are DFQATT and SNEGSKA. The CDR3, cysteine through phenylalanine, is 17 amino acids long. This entry keeps only the CDR3 DNA: 51 bases, framed from base 1. TCRdb records Illumina HiSeq 1500 as the sequencer. In TCRdb, the public reads were trimmed at Q25 with fastp and aligned with MiXCR, with productive beta chains retained. Every entry covers one CDR3 protein and lists the most common genes and DNA from its rows. The sample yields some 480,000 distinct CDR3 sequences; around 35% were counted once. The ten largest make up under 20% of the sample. The sample's treatment or condition label, decoded: in vitro stimulation with specific CMV peptide epitopes to enrich CMV-specific T cells.

The sequence joins TRBV20-1 to TRBJ2-2; TRBD2 is a weak D gene call, 6 bases matching. The origin of this receptor is a human donor in good health (CMV status not recorded). Some clones in this sample may be carry-over from other donors' samples. Here the sequenced sample was cultured PBMCs, taken from culture after CMV antigen stimulation. The DNA sequence follows: TGCAGTGCTAGAGGGTTGGGGGAGGAGGCGAACACCGGGGAGCTGTTTTTT. Its coded protein is CSARGLGEEANTGELFF.